The clone carrying this T cell receptor (beta chain) occurred once. What it binds is not known. V was clipped by 0 bases and J by 5 bases; unmatched bases: 4. The CDR3 runs 15 residues. Germline loops: CDR1 SEHNR, CDR2 FQNEAQ (reference sequence). This sample is part of a study of T cell responses to AZD1222 COVID-19 vaccine. Study background: Second-dose timings of about 4 or about 12 weeks were pooled.

Findings and limits, study-wide: Most donors were white British and more were female, and clonal diversity was possibly underestimated. Increases in Spike-specific TCR breadth and depth were seen after two AZD1222 doses.

This table comes from immunoSEQ multiplex PCR, and its TCRdb copy is limited to in-frame clones, with some not included. The repertoire holds fewer than 200,000 clones, with more than 90% as singletons. Sequenced material: peripheral blood, taken on day 0 of AZD1222 vaccination. The V call is TRBV7-9, the J call TRBJ1-5, with TRBD1 matching over 7 bases. This TCR was recovered from an adult in good health. The DNA of the CDR3 is TGTGCCAGCAGCTTAGCGGGGACAGCCGATCAGCCCCAGCATTTT. It encodes CASSLAGTADQPQHF.